This T cell receptor (beta chain) was captured by sequencing in a study of blood T cells in healthy people across ages. Germline V lookup: CDR1 SGHTA, CDR2 FQGNSA. J gave up 0 bases and V 8 bases, and 11 bases lay outside the gene matches. This CDR3 region has 18 residues. Findings and caveats of the study: For the donors, CMV status was unknown and possibly confounded expanded clonotype changes.

For the second PCR, which ran for about 6 to 11 cycles, a sample-barcoded 5' primer and a J-beta primer mix were used. TCRdb processed the 5' RACE reads anew with MiXCR; each CDR3 protein has one entry. The sample holds roughly 1.5 million distinct CDR3 sequences, roughly 43% seen once. Healthy Russian Caucasian donors spanned ages roughly 6 to 90 years. Note on this clonotype: Its antigen is unidentified.

This chain links TRBV7-2 with TRBJ2-1, with TRBD2 matching over 12 bases. This clonotype was obtained from a woman aged 18-29 years in good health. The material sequenced was blood. CDR3 nucleotide sequence: TGTGCCAGCGTACCGGGACTAGCGGGTCTAAGCTCCTACAATGAGCAGTTCTTC. This gives the protein CASVPGLAGLSSYNEQFF. Combining the CDR3 with reference TRBV7-2 and TRBJ2-1 gives the whole variable domain GAGVSQSPSNKVTEKGKDVELRCDPISGHTALYWYRQSLGQGLEFLIYFQGNSAPDKSGLPSDRFSAERTGGSVSTLTIQRTQQEDSAVYLCASVPGLAGLSSYNEQFFGPGTRLTVL.